This T cell receptor (beta chain) came from a study of T cell clonotyping in hematopoietic cell transplantation. Study findings and constraints: CD4 and CD8 repertoire contributions could not be separated without sorting. Few recipient clonotypes overlapped donors; over 95% were de novo at given depth. Recipient TCR diversity dropped after transplant; expanded clonotypes rose from day 30 to 180.

TCRdb's table, derived via immunoSEQ multiplex PCR, lists solely in-frame clones and lacks some. The data hold around 6,100 clones, with approximately 29% observed a single time. The CDR3 totals 14 residues. With 6 bases removed from V and 4 bases from J, the gap between germline ends came to 10 bases. Germline V lookup: CDR1 MNHEY, CDR2 SVGAGI. The table lists this clone with a few counts. Its matching antigen is unknown. The sample in question was peripheral blood mononuclear cells, obtained 30 days after allogeneic stem cell transplant. The origin of this receptor is a female patient aged 50 to 65 who had an allogeneic stem cell transplant from an unrelated donor, so the T cells may come from the graft donor. Some clones in this sample may be carry-over from other donors' samples. This chain uses TRBV6-5 with TRBJ1-6, with TRBD1 as a possible D gene (5 bases). The chain's CDR3 is CASRRDGYNSPLHF. The DNA for the CDR3 is TGTGCCAGCAGGCGGGACGGTTATAATTCACCCCTCCACTTT.